One and the same sample provided the 6 T cell receptor beta chains below, sequenced in a study of cytomegalovirus exposure and HLA in healthy donors. Profiled with immunoSEQ multiplex PCR; TCRdb holds only in-frame clones, not every one. The data show about 260,000 clones, 80% to 95% seen once. The sequencing sample was made of PBMCs. Every receptor here comes from a woman aged 30 to 39 in good health and CMV-seronegative.

This clone came up a few times. This chain joins TRBV2 and TRBJ1-2, with a tentative D call TRBD1 (6 bases). V lost 5 bases and J 3 bases, leaving 13 bases between the germline ends. CDR3 length equals 14 residues. CDR1 is SNHLY, CDR2 FYNNEI, per germline. The CDR3 loop is CASSSVGADYGYTF. The CDR3 DNA is TGTGCCAGCAGTTCTGTGGGGGCAGACTATGGCTACACCTTC.

The chain employs TRBV27 and TRBJ2-1, with a weak D call TRBD2 (6 bases). The CDR3 length is 15 residues. Trimming left V 1 base short and J 6 bases short, with 13 bases between. CDR1 and CDR2 from the germline V gene are MNHEY and SMNVEV (reference sequence). The CDR3 bases are TGTGCCAGCAGTTTATTGTTGGGAGGAGGCAATGAGCAGTTCTTC. This encodes CASSLLLGGGNEQFF.

This chain links TRBV4-2 with TRBJ2-7; D perhaps matches TRBD1 (6 bases). Germline V CDR1 and CDR2: LGHNA, YNFKEQ. CDR3 size: 16 residues. V was trimmed by 6 bases and J by 2 bases, leaving 20 bases between them. CDR3 in DNA: TGTGCCAGCAGTTCTTCTCAGGACAGCGTCGCCTACGAGCAGTACTTC. Its protein product is CASSSSQDSVAYEQYF.

Concerning this clone itself: Sequence at one end of the junction differs from germline and may be a read error. The rearrangement uses TRBV7-6 and TRBJ1-2; weak D call: TRBD1 (6 bases). The CDR3 is 14 amino acids. Germline-derived CDR1 and CDR2 are SGHVS and FNYEAQ. DNA of the CDR3: TGTGCCAGCAGCTTAACGACTAACAGGGAGCCGATGACCTGG. The encoded protein is CASSLTTNREPMTW.

J is TRBJ1-1 and V is TRBV9; possibly TRBD1 for D (6 bases). Germline CDR1 is SGDLS and CDR2 is YYNGEE. V lost 4 bases to trimming and J lost 1 base, with 14 bases between them. The CDR3 covers 15 residues. The CDR3 is CASSPSQGRNTEAFF. The CDR3 DNA follows: TGTGCCAGCAGCCCCAGCCAGGGGCGGAACACTGAAGCTTTCTTT. The full variable domain, completed using reference TRBV9 and TRBJ1-1, is DSGVTQTPKHLITATGQRVTLRCSPRSGDLSVYWYQQSLDQGLQFLIQYYNGEERAKGNILERFSAQQFPDLHSELNLSSLELGDSALYFCASSPSQGRNTEAFFGQGTRLTVV.

This clone was observed a handful of times. This chain joins TRBV2 and TRBJ1-2; 9 bases match TRBD1. Germline assignment: CDR1 SNHLY and CDR2 FYNNEI. The CDR3 extends over 15 amino acids. Trimming cost V 6 bases and J 7 bases; bases outside gene matches: 12. CDR3 nucleotides: TGTGCCAGCAGCGTCCCGGGACAGGGATCGGCTGGCTACACCTTC. Encoded protein: CASSVPGQGSAGYTF.